The next 21 T cell receptor beta chains were all read from a single sample in a study of T cell changes during pregnancy in multiple sclerosis. The data were produced by immunoSEQ multiplex PCR, yet TCRdb's version contains in-frame clones alone and is incomplete. The sample carries roughly 90,000 clones, 80% to 95% recorded once. The sample here was peripheral blood, taken before pregnancy. Receptor source: a female donor with multiple sclerosis, enrolled in a pregnancy study.

The CDR3 sequence: CASSLTVAVGGLYNEQFF. The CDR3 nucleotides are TGCGCCAGCAGCTTGACTGTGGCGGTGGGGGGATTGTACAATGAGCAGTTCTTC. V and J are TRBV5-1 and TRBJ2-1, with TRBD2 as a possible D gene (6 bases). Between the trimmed V and J ends, which lost 1 base and 4 bases, there was a span of 21 bases. The CDR3 contains 18 residues. From germline, CDR1 is SGHRS and CDR2 YFSETQ.

The chain carries TRBV7-8 and TRBJ1-2; 10 bases line up with TRBD1. CDR3 length equals 15 residues. J was trimmed by 4 bases and V by 5 bases; bases with no gene match: 7. Germline V CDR1 and CDR2: SGHVS, FQNEAQ. The CDR3 coding sequence is TGTGCCAGCAGCCCAGGGGGGACAGGGGTCTATGGCTACACCTTC. It yields the protein CASSPGGTGVYGYTF.

The rearrangement joins TRBV7-3 to TRBJ2-5; unclear D gene. The germline V gene encodes CDR1 SGHTA and CDR2 FQGTGA. The V gene lost 5 bases and the J gene lost 7 bases, with 11 bases spanning the gap. The CDR3 has 12 residues. The CDR3 here is CASSPAVGTQYF. The CDR3 DNA follows: TGTGCCAGCAGCCCCGCCGTCGGGACCCAGTACTTC.

This sequence joins TRBV19 and TRBJ2-1; TRBD1 aligns across 11 bases. The CDR3 covers 13 residues. Trimming cost V 6 bases and J 7 bases; bases outside gene matches: 2. In germline, CDR1 is LNHDA, CDR2 SQIVND (reference sequence). The CDR3 sequence: CASSGTGGNEQFF. The CDR3 region has the DNA TGTGCCAGTAGCGGGACAGGGGGTAATGAGCAGTTCTTC.

This chain connects TRBV6-5 to TRBJ1-5; possibly TRBD1 for D (6 bases). CDR3 size: 14 residues. V gave up 5 bases and J gave up 0 bases, with 8 bases separating them. The V gene's germline CDR1 is MNHEY and CDR2 SVGAGI. In nucleotides, the CDR3 is TGTGCCAGCAGTAACAGGGATAGCAATCAGCCCCAGCATTTT. It codes for CASSNRDSNQPQHF.

This sequence joins TRBV11-2 and TRBJ2-7; a weak D match, TRBD1 (6 bases). The CDR3 is made up of 15 amino acids. Trimming pared 6 bases from V and 7 bases from J, leaving 22 bases between. CDR1 SGHAT and CDR2 FQNNGV come from the germline V gene. As DNA, the CDR3 is TGTGCCAGCAGGCCCGGGACCCCAGGGGCGTGGGAGCAGTACTTC. Translating it yields CASRPGTPGAWEQYF.

The rearrangement joins TRBV2 to TRBJ2-1; 10 nucleotides agree with TRBD1. The CDR3 runs to 15 residues. The germline V gene has CDR1 SNHLY and CDR2 FYNNEI. V was pared by 6 bases and J by 6 bases, with 8 bases of the junction left unmatched. CDR3 coding DNA: TGTGCCAGCAGCCGCTCGACAGGGGGCCCCAATGAGCAGTTCTTC. It is translated as CASSRSTGGPNEQFF.

This rearrangement joins TRBV6-5 to TRBJ1-2; D may be TRBD1 (5 bases). Germline V lookup: CDR1 MNHEY, CDR2 SVGAGI. Between the trimmed V and J ends, which lost 1 base and 0 bases, there was a span of 6 bases. The CDR3 sequence is 14 residues long. The CDR3 here is CASSYLQANYGYTF. In nucleotides, the CDR3 is TGTGCCAGCAGTTACTTACAGGCTAACTATGGCTACACCTTC.

V gene TRBV27 combines with J gene TRBJ2-7, with 11 bases that match TRBD2. The CDR3 loop spans 15 amino acids. CDR1 and CDR2 from the germline V gene are MNHEY and SMNVEV (reference sequence). V lost 6 bases and J lost 0; bases outside the gene matches: 4. CDR3 in amino acids: CASSPGTSGSYEQYF. The CDR3 DNA is TGTGCCAGCAGCCCTGGGACTAGCGGCTCCTACGAGCAGTACTTC.

V is TRBV9 and J is TRBJ1-1; unclear D gene. The germline gives CDR1 SGDLS, CDR2 YYNGEE. V was shortened by 0 bases and J by 2 bases, with 11 bases between the two germline ends. This CDR3 has 15 residues. The CDR3 DNA follows: TGTGCCAGCAGCGTAGCTTCTCAAGCAAACACTGAAGCTTTCTTT. This codes for CASSVASQANTEAFF.

The chain couples TRBV2 to TRBJ2-2; the match to TRBD1 covers 8 bases. Germline CDR1 and CDR2: SNHLY and FYNNEI. Trimming at V came to 7 bases and at J to 5 bases, leaving 6 bases not matched to a gene. CDR3 size: 14 residues. The DNA for the CDR3 is TGTGCCAGCACGGACAGGGAGGTGACCGGGGAGCTGTTTTTT. Protein product: CASTDREVTGELFF.

V gene TRBV9 combines with J gene TRBJ1-2; the D gene is possibly TRBD1 (5 bases). The CDR3 totals 14 residues. V gave up 3 bases and J gave up 2 bases, with 11 bases separating them. Per germline, CDR1 SGDLS and CDR2 YYNGEE. The CDR3 is CASSAVSGNYGYTF. CDR3 DNA: TGTGCCAGCAGCGCCGTCTCAGGGAACTATGGCTACACCTTC. Looking up the rest from reference TRBV9 and TRBJ1-2 gives the full variable domain: DSGVTQTPKHLITATGQRVTLRCSPRSGDLSVYWYQQSLDQGLQFLIQYYNGEERAKGNILERFSAQQFPDLHSELNLSSLELGDSALYFCASSAVSGNYGYTFGSGTRLTVV.

This clone appeared once. The V gene is TRBV2, the J gene TRBJ2-1, with 7 bases matching TRBD2. The CDR3 runs 13 residues. The V gene end was trimmed by 10 bases and the J gene end by 7 bases; junction bases not matched to a gene: 10. Germline assignment: CDR1 SNHLY and CDR2 FYNNEI. This chain's CDR3 is CATGGGPGNEQFF. The CDR3, as DNA: TGTGCCACCGGGGGAGGGCCGGGAAATGAGCAGTTCTTC. Full variable domain (remainder filled in from reference TRBV2 and TRBJ2-1): EPEVTQTPSHQVTQMGQEVILRCVPISNHLYFYWYRQILGQKVEFLVSFYNNEISEKSEIFDDQFSVERPDGSNFTLKIRSTKLEDSAMYFCATGGGPGNEQFFGPGTRLTVL.

This chain connects TRBV10-3 to TRBJ2-7; no clear D gene. The CDR3 is 15 amino acids. Germline V gene lookup returns CDR1 ENHRY and CDR2 SYGVKD. Trimming cost V 0 bases and J 2 bases, with 11 bases left between them. The CDR3 nucleotides are TGTGCCATCAGTGAGTCTGCTGGAGATCCCTACGAGCAGTACTTC. This translates into CAISESAGDPYEQYF.

This clone was seen once. The CDR3: CASSQDLNSGGSDTQYF. The CDR3, as DNA: TGCGCCAGCAGCCAAGATCTGAATAGCGGGGGATCAGATACGCAGTATTTT. The rearrangement joins TRBV4-3 to TRBJ2-3, with 9 bases aligning to TRBD2. Germline assignment: CDR1 LGHNA and CDR2 YSLEER. V was pared by 0 bases and J by 4 bases, with 8 bases of the junction left unmatched. This CDR3 spans 17 amino acids.

The chain carries TRBV5-8 and TRBJ1-3; D is ambiguous. CDR1 is SGHTS, CDR2 YDEGEE, per germline. This CDR3 comprises 12 residues. V lost 3 bases to trimming and J lost 7 bases, with 8 bases between them. The CDR3 DNA reads TGTGCCAGCAGCTCAAAAGCGAACACCATATATTTT. It translates to CASSSKANTIYF.

The table lists this clone with a count of one. The rearrangement links TRBV7-8 to TRBJ1-5; TRBD1 aligns across 7 bases. The CDR3 is made up of 14 amino acids. V was pared by 5 bases and J by 5 bases, with 6 bases of the junction left unmatched. In germline, CDR1 is SGHVS, CDR2 FQNEAQ. The CDR3 sequence: CASSTRQGYQPQHF. The CDR3, as DNA: TGTGCCAGCAGCACCCGACAGGGCTATCAGCCCCAGCATTTT.

This chain links TRBV28 with TRBJ2-6; D possibly corresponds to TRBD2 (5 bases). This CDR3 comprises 13 residues. Deletions cut 10 bases from V and 1 base from J, with 8 bases between. Germline V gene data show CDR1 as MDHEN and CDR2 as SYDVKM. The CDR3 DNA follows: TGTGCCACTCGGGAATCTGGGGCCAACGTCCTGACTTTC. This translates into CATRESGANVLTF.

The chain carries TRBV11-3 and TRBJ1-2; unclear D gene. Trimming shortened V by 9 bases and J by 3 bases, and 20 bases separated the two germline ends. The CDR3 consists of 15 residues. Germline CDR1 and CDR2: SGHNT and YENEEA. The CDR3 DNA reads as TGTGCCAGAGCACCGTACGGCGGTCGCGACTATGGCTACACCTTC. It yields the protein CARAPYGGRDYGYTF.

This chain joins TRBV28 and TRBJ1-2; D unclear. Trimming shortened V by 6 bases and J by 3 bases, and 11 bases separated the two germline ends. CDR3 length: 13 residues. Germline V lookup: CDR1 MDHEN, CDR2 SYDVKM. CDR3: CASRTQSDYGYTF. The CDR3 nucleotides are TGTGCCAGCAGGACTCAGAGTGACTATGGCTACACCTTC.

V and J are TRBV29-1 and TRBJ2-1; 11 nucleotides align to TRBD2. The CDR3 runs to 18 residues. Germline V gene lookup returns CDR1 SQVTM and CDR2 ANQGSEA. The V and J ends lost 4 bases and 14 bases, in that order; junction bases with no gene match: 25. The CDR3 spells CSVGDLEAGTSGNFVKFF. DNA of the CDR3: TGCAGCGTTGGGGATTTGGAGGCCGGGACTAGCGGAAATTTCGTGAAGTTCTTC.